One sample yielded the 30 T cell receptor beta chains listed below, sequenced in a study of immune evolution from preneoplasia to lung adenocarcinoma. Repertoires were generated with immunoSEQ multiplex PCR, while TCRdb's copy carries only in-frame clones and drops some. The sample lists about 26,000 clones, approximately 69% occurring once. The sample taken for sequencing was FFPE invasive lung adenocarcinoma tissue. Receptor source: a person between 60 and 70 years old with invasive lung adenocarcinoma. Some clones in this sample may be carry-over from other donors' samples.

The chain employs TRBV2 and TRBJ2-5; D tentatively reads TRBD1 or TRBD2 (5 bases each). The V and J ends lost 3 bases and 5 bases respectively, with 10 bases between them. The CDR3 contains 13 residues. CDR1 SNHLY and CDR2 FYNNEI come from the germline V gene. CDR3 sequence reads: CASSEGDGETQYF. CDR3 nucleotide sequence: TGTGCCAGCAGTGAGGGGGACGGTGAGACCCAGTACTTC.

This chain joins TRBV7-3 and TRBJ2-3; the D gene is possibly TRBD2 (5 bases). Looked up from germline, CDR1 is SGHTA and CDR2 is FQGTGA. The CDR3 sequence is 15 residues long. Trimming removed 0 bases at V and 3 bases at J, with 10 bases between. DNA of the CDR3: TGTGCCAGCAGCTTAACGGGAGTTGAAACAGATACGCAGTATTTT. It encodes CASSLTGVETDTQYF.

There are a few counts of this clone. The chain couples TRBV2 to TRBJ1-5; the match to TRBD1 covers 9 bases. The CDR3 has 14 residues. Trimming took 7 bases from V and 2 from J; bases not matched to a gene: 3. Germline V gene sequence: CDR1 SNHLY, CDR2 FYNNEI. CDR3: CASKRTGGNQPQHF. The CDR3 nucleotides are TGTGCCAGCAAGAGGACAGGGGGCAATCAGCCCCAGCATTTT. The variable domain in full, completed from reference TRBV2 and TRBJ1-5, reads EPEVTQTPSHQVTQMGQEVILRCVPISNHLYFYWYRQILGQKVEFLVSFYNNEISEKSEIFDDQFSVERPDGSNFTLKIRSTKLEDSAMYFCASKRTGGNQPQHFGDGTRLSIL.

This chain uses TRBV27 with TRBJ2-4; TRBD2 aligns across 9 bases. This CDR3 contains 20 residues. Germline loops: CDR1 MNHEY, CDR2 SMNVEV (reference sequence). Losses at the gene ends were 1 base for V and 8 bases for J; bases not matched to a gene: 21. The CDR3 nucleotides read TGTGCCAGCAGTTTATTTGCCGTGCGTGGCGGGAGGGCGGAAGTGGACATTCAGTACTTC. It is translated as CASSLFAVRGGRAEVDIQYF.

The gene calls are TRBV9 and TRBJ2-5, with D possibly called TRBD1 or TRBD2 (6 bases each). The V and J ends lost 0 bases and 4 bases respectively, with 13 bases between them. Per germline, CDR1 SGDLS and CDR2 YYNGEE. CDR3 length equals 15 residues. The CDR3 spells CASSVGGARGETQYF. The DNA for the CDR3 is TGTGCCAGCAGCGTAGGGGGGGCACGAGGAGAGACCCAGTACTTC.

Written as DNA, the CDR3 is TGTGCCAGCAGCCCGGACTTAAACACAGATACGCAGTATTTT. This sequence encodes CASSPDLNTDTQYF. The chain uses TRBV7-2 and TRBJ2-3; D might be TRBD2 (5 bases). This CDR3 comprises 14 residues. Germline loops: CDR1 SGHTA, CDR2 FQGNSA. Trimming stripped 5 bases from V and 2 bases from J, with 11 bases between.

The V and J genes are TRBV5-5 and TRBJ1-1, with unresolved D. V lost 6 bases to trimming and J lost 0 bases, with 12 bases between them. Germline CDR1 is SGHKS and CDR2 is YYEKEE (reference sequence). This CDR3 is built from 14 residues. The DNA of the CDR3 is TGTGCCAGCACAAAACGAACCCTGAACACTGAAGCTTTCTTT. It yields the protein CASTKRTLNTEAFF.

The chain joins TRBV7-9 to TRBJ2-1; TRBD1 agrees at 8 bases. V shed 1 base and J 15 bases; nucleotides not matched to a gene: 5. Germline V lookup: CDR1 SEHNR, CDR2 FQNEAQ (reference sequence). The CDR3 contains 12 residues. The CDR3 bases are TGTGCCAGCAGCTTAGATTGGGACAGGATGTTCTTC. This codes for CASSLDWDRMFF.

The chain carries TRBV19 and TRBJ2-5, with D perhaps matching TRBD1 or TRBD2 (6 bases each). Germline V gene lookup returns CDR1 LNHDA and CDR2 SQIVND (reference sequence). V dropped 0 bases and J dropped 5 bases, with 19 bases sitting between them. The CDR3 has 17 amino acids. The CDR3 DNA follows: TGTGCCAGTAGTATAGATCGGGGGCAGCGAAGAGGGGAGACCCAGTACTTC. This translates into CASSIDRGQRRGETQYF.

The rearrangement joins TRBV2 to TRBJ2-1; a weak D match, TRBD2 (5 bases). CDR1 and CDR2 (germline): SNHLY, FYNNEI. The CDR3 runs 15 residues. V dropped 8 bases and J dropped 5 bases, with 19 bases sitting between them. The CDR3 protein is CASYNGGPPHNEQFF. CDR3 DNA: TGTGCCAGCTACAACGGCGGGCCCCCCCACAATGAGCAGTTCTTC.

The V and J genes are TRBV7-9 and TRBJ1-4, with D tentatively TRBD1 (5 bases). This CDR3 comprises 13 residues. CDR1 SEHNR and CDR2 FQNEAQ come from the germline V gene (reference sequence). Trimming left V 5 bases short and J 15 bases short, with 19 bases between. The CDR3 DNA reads TGTGCCAGCAGCCTATGGGACGACGGGAGAATGTTTTTT. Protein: CASSLWDDGRMFF.

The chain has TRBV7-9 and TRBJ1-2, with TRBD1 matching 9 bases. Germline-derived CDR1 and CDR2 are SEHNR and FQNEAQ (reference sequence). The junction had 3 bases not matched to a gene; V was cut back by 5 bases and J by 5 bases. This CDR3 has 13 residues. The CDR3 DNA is TGTGCCAGCAGCCCACAGGGGGCGTATGGCTACACCTTC. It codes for CASSPQGAYGYTF.

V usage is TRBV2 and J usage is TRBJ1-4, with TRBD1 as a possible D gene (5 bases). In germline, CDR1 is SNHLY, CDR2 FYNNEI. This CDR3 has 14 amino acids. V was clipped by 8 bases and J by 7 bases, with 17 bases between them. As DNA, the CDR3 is TGTGCCAGCCTAGACGGGGGATCGGGTGAAAAACTGTTTTTT. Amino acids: CASLDGGSGEKLFF.

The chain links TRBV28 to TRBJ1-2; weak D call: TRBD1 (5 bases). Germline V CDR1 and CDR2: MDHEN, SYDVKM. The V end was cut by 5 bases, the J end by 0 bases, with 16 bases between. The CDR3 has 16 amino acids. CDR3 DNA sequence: TGTGCCAGCAGTGGTAGGGGCCTGGGAGCTAACTATGGCTACACCTTC. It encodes CASSGRGLGANYGYTF.

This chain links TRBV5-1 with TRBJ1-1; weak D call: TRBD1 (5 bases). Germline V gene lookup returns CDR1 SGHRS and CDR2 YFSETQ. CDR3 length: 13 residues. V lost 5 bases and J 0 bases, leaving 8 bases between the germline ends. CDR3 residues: CASSKDMNTEAFF. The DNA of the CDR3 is TGCGCCAGCAGTAAGGACATGAACACTGAAGCTTTCTTT.

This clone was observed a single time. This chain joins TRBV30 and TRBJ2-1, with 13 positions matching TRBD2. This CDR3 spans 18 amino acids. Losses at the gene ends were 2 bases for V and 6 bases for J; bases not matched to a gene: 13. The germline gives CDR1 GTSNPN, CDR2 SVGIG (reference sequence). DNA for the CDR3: TGTGCCTGGAGTCCCCCGGGACTAGCGGGACTTCGGTCCAATGAGCAGTTCTTC. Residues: CAWSPPGLAGLRSNEQFF. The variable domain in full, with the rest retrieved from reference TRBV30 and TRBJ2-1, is SQTIHQWPATLVQPVGSPLSLECTVEGTSNPNLYWYRQAAGRGLQLLFYSVGIGQISSEVPQNLSASRPQDRQFILSSKKLLLSDSGFYLCAWSPPGLAGLRSNEQFFGPGTRLTVL.

The CDR3 DNA sequence: TGCGCCAGCAGTGACGGGGAGACCCAGTACTTC. This encodes CASSDGETQYF. This chain uses TRBV10-2 with TRBJ2-5; no definite D call. Between the trimmed V and J ends, which lost 3 bases and 5 bases, there was a span of 4 bases. Germline V gives CDR1 WSHSY, CDR2 SAAADI. The CDR3 spans 11 residues.

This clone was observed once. The CDR3 loop reads CASSWGGQPQHF. The CDR3 coding sequence is TGTGCCAGCAGCTGGGGGGGTCAGCCCCAGCATTTT. The J gene is TRBJ1-5, the V gene TRBV7-2; possibly TRBD1 for D (5 bases). The germline V and J ends were trimmed by 4 bases and 6 bases, with 7 bases remaining between them. The CDR3 loop spans 12 amino acids. Per the germline V gene, CDR1 is SGHTA and CDR2 is FQGNSA. Drawing the rest from reference TRBV7-2 and TRBJ1-5, the complete variable domain is GAGVSQSPSNKVTEKGKDVELRCDPISGHTALYWYRQSLGQGLEFLIYFQGNSAPDKSGLPSDRFSAERTGGSVSTLTIQRTQQEDSAVYLCASSWGGQPQHFGDGTRLSIL.

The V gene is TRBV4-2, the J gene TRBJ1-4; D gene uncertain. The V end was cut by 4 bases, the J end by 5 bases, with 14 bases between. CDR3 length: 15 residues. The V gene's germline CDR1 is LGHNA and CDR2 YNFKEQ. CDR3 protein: CASSPQDVGNEKLFF. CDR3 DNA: TGTGCCAGCAGCCCCCAGGACGTTGGGAATGAAAAACTGTTTTTT.

The CDR3 is CASTSGTGNYEQYF. CDR3 in DNA: TGTGCCAGCACTTCCGGGACAGGGAACTACGAGCAGTACTTC. The chain combines TRBV2 with TRBJ2-7; 9 nucleotides line up with TRBD1. Germline lookup yields CDR1 SNHLY and CDR2 FYNNEI. V gave up 7 bases and J gave up 3 bases; unmatched junction bases: 7. The CDR3 has 14 amino acids.

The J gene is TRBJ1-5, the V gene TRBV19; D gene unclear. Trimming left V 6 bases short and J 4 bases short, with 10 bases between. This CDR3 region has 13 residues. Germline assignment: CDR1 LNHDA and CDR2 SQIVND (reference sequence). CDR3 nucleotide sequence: TGTGCCAGTAGCCAACAGAAAAATCAGCCCCAGCATTTT. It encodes CASSQQKNQPQHF.

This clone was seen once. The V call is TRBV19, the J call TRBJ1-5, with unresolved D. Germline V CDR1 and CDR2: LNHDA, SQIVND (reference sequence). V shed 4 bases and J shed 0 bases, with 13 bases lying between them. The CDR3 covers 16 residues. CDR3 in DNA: TGTGCCAGTAGTAGGCTCGTCGGGTTTAGCAATCAGCCCCAGCATTTT. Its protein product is CASSRLVGFSNQPQHF.

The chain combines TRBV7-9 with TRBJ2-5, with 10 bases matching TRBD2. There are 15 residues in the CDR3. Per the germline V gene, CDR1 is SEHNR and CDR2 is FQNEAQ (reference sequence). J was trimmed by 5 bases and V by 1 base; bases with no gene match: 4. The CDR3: CASSLVTSGTETQYF. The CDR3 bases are TGTGCCAGCAGCTTAGTTACTAGCGGGACGGAGACCCAGTACTTC. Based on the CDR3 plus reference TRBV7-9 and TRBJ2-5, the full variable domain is DTGVSQNPRHKITKRGQNVTFRCDPISEHNRLYWYRQTLGQGPEFLTYFQNEAQLEKSRLLSDRFSAERPKGSFSTLEIQRTEQGDSAMYLCASSLVTSGTETQYFGPGTRLLVL.

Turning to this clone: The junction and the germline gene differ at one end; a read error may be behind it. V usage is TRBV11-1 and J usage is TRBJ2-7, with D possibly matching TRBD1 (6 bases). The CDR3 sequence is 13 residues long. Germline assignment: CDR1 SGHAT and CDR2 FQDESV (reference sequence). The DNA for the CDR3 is TGTGCCAGCAGCGACGACACGGGACACGTACGGGACTTC. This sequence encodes CASSDDTGHVRDF.

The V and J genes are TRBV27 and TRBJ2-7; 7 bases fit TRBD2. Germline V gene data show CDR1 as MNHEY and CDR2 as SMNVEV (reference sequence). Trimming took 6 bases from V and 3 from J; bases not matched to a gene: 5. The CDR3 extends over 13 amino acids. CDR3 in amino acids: CASRREDGYEQYF. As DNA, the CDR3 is TGTGCCAGCAGACGGGAGGATGGCTACGAGCAGTACTTC.

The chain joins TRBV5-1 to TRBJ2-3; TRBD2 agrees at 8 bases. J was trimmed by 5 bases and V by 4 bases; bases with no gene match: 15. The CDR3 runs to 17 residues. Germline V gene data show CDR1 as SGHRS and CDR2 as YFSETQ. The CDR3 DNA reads TGCGCCAGCAGCCCAGGACTAGCCCCAGGGAGGGTAGATACGCAGTATTTT. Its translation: CASSPGLAPGRVDTQYF.

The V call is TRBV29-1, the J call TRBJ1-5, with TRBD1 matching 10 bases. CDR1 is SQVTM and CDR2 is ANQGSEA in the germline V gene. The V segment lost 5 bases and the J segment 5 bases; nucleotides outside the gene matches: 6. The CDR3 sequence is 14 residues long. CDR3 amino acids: CSVWTGGVDQPQHF. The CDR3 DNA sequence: TGCAGCGTTTGGACAGGGGGGGTCGATCAGCCCCAGCATTTT.

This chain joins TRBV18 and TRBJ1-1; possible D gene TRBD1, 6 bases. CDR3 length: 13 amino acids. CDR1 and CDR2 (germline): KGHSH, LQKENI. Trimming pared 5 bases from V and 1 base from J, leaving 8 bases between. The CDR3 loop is CASSTGTNTEAFF. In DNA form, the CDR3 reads TGTGCCAGCTCAACAGGGACGAACACTGAAGCTTTCTTT.

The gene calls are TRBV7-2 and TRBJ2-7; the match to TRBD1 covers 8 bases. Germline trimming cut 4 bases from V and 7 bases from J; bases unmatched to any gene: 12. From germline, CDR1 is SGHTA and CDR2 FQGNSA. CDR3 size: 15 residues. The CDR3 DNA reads TGTGCCAGCAGCTCCTACAGGGGGATGGATACAGAGCAGTACTTC. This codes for CASSSYRGMDTEQYF.

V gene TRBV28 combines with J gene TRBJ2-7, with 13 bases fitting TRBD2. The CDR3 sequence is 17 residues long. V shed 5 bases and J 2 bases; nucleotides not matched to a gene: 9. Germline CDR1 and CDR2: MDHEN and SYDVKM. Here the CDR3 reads CASSPSPGTSGAYEQYF. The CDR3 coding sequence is TGTGCCAGCAGTCCCAGCCCCGGGACTAGCGGGGCCTACGAGCAGTACTTC. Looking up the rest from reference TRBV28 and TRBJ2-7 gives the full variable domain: DVKVTQSSRYLVKRTGEKVFLECVQDMDHENMFWYRQDPGLGLRLIYFSYDVKMKEKGDIPEGYSVSREKKERFSLILESASTNQTSMYLCASSPSPGTSGAYEQYFGPGTRLTVT.